This entry lists 26 T cell receptor beta chains sequenced from one sample in a study of T cell responses to AZD1222 COVID-19 vaccine. Profiling relied on immunoSEQ multiplex PCR, and the TCRdb table lists in-frame clones only, not all of them. The table shows 180,000 or so clones, with roughly 93% occurring only once. The starting material was peripheral blood, obtained 28 days after the second dose of the MenACWY control vaccine. These TCRs come from an adult who received the MenACWY meningococcal vaccine as a control.

V usage is TRBV10-2 and J usage is TRBJ2-7; no clear D gene. V was pared by 2 bases and J by 2 bases, with 13 bases between. This CDR3 spans 15 amino acids. Germline lookup yields CDR1 WSHSY and CDR2 SAAADI. CDR3 DNA sequence: TGCGCCAGCAGTGAGAGTGCTGGGGTAGCCTACGAGCAGTACTTC. This encodes CASSESAGVAYEQYF.

CDR3 DNA sequence: TGTGCCAGCAGCCCATTCACCTCAGGGTTCTACCAGCATTTT. Amino acid sequence: CASSPFTSGFYQHF. This sequence joins TRBV5-5 and TRBJ1-5, with D perhaps TRBD1 (5 bases). V shed 4 bases and J shed 12 bases, with 20 bases lying between them. Germline V gene sequence: CDR1 SGHKS, CDR2 YYEKEE (reference sequence). This CDR3 has 14 amino acids.

This chain links TRBV6-5 with TRBJ1-5, with TRBD1 identical over 8 bases. Germline CDR1 MNHEY, CDR2 SVGAGI. The CDR3 length is 14 residues. Losses at the gene ends were 6 bases for V and 0 bases for J; bases not matched to a gene: 1. The DNA of the CDR3 is TGTGCCAGCAGGACAGGGGCTAGCAATCAGCCCCAGCATTTT. Translated, it gives CASRTGASNQPQHF.

V is TRBV4-3 and J is TRBJ1-2; no clear D gene. The length of the CDR3 is 14 residues. From germline, CDR1 is LGHNA and CDR2 YSLEER. Trimming cost V 4 bases and J 2 bases, with 11 bases left between them. CDR3 sequence: CASSRGGENYGYTF. The DNA of the CDR3 is TGCGCCAGCAGCCGAGGTGGGGAGAACTATGGCTACACCTTC.

The genes are TRBV7-8 and TRBJ2-7; 7 bases match TRBD1. Looked up from germline, CDR1 is SGHVS and CDR2 is FQNEAQ. CDR3 length: 16 residues. V shed 8 bases, J shed 0 bases, and the junction held 13 bases outside the gene matches. The CDR3 loop is CASLGWFRGNSYEQYF. The DNA for the CDR3 is TGTGCCAGCTTGGGTTGGTTCAGGGGGAACTCCTACGAGCAGTACTTC.

This clone has just one count. The rearrangement joins TRBV30 to TRBJ1-5; D is uncertain. CDR1 is GTSNPN and CDR2 is SVGIG in the germline V gene (reference sequence). The CDR3 contains 9 residues. Trimming removed 5 bases at V and 8 bases at J, with 4 bases between. In DNA form, the CDR3 reads TGTGCCTGGGGGGAGCCCCAGCATTTT. Protein: CAWGEPQHF.

The chain uses TRBV28 and TRBJ2-1; D possibly corresponds to TRBD1 (6 bases). The V end lost 0 bases, the J end lost 0 bases, and 15 bases lay between the germline ends. The CDR3 spans 18 residues. Germline CDR1 is MDHEN and CDR2 is SYDVKM. The CDR3 region is CASSLWGLGTSSYNEQFF. DNA of the CDR3: TGTGCCAGCAGTTTATGGGGTTTGGGGACAAGCTCCTACAATGAGCAGTTCTTC.

The rearrangement links TRBV19 to TRBJ1-6; D is uncertain. Germline CDR1 and CDR2: LNHDA and SQIVND (reference sequence). V was cut by 1 base and J by 11 bases, with 12 bases left in between. This CDR3 contains 14 residues. The CDR3 nucleotides are TGTGCCAGTAGTATAGGGCCGGGGAGTACACCCCTCCACTTT. Translated: CASSIGPGSTPLHF.

The genes are TRBV6-5 and TRBJ1-6, with no clear D. Germline loops: CDR1 MNHEY, CDR2 SVGAGI. This CDR3 comprises 13 residues. Trimming took 6 bases from V and 6 from J, leaving 9 bases between them. As DNA, the CDR3 is TGTGCCAGCAGCCCGGCCAGTAATTCACCCCTCCACTTT. Protein product: CASSPASNSPLHF.

The V gene is TRBV28, the J gene TRBJ1-4; 7 nucleotides match TRBD1. Germline lookup yields CDR1 MDHEN and CDR2 SYDVKM. This CDR3 has 14 amino acids. The J segment lost 7 bases and the V segment lost 6 bases, leaving 8 bases of the junction unmatched. This chain's CDR3 is CASRDRSLSEKLFF. DNA for the CDR3: TGTGCCAGCAGGGACAGGTCCCTAAGTGAAAAACTGTTTTTT.

V gene TRBV30 combines with J gene TRBJ1-6; the match to TRBD1 covers 7 bases. The V segment lost 5 bases and the J segment 4 bases; nucleotides outside the gene matches: 2. Germline assignment: CDR1 GTSNPN and CDR2 SVGIG (reference sequence). This CDR3 region has 13 residues. The CDR3 is CAWGTAYNSPLHF. CDR3 DNA: TGTGCCTGGGGGACAGCGTATAATTCACCCCTCCACTTT.

This clone was detected only once. This chain joins TRBV5-4 and TRBJ2-3; TRBD2 matches at 10 bases. The germline gives CDR1 SGHNT, CDR2 YYREEE (reference sequence). The CDR3 has 17 residues. With 2 bases clipped from V and 3 bases from J, the junction kept 9 bases outside the gene matches. CDR3: CASSLAPSGGSTDTQYF. The CDR3 region has the DNA TGTGCCAGCAGCTTAGCCCCTAGCGGGGGTTCAACAGATACGCAGTATTTT.

The chain couples TRBV7-9 to TRBJ1-4; D gene uncertain. This CDR3 comprises 15 residues. Between the trimmed V and J ends, which lost 0 bases and 9 bases, there was a span of 14 bases. The germline V gene encodes CDR1 SEHNR and CDR2 FQNEAQ (reference sequence). CDR3 DNA: TGTGCCAGCAGCTTAGCAGGCAGTCTTCTGCAAAAACTGTTTTTT. Translating it yields CASSLAGSLLQKLFF.

As for this clone: One end of the junction varies from germline; a read error may be responsible. The chain links TRBV27 to TRBJ1-2, with D possibly being TRBD1 (6 bases). The CDR3 is 11 amino acids. Germline V gives CDR1 MNHEY, CDR2 SMNVEV (reference sequence). CDR3 nucleotide sequence: TGTGCCAGCCAAACTCCAGGGGCGTTAGTGTTC. The encoded protein is CASQTPGALVF.

The chain recombines TRBV12-3 or TRBV12-4 with TRBJ1-4; unclear D gene. Trimming stripped 3 bases from V and 7 bases from J, with 6 bases between. The CDR3 contains 12 residues. CDR3 DNA sequence: TGTGCCAGCAGTTTCAATGGTGAAAAACTGTTTTTT. Its translation: CASSFNGEKLFF.

V gene TRBV30 combines with J gene TRBJ2-5; D possibly corresponds to TRBD2 (7 bases). V was clipped by 2 bases and J by 7 bases, with 14 bases between them. CDR1 GTSNPN and CDR2 SVGIG come from the germline V gene (reference sequence). CDR3 size: 13 residues. The CDR3 coding sequence is TGTGCCTGGAGTTTGCGGGGGCCAAGGACCCAGTACTTC. Its protein is CAWSLRGPRTQYF.

This chain uses TRBV7-3 with TRBJ2-6; the D is unclear. V shed 1 base and J shed 0 bases, with 13 bases lying between them. This CDR3 is 18 amino acids long. Germline values: CDR1 SGHTA, CDR2 FQGTGA. The CDR3 nucleotides are TGTGCCAGCAGCTTAAGCGAGGTTCCAGGCTCTGGGGCCAACGTCCTGACTTTC. It codes for CASSLSEVPGSGANVLTF.

DNA of the CDR3: TGCAGCGTTGGGGCACAGGGAGGCGGCTACACCTTC. It is translated as CSVGAQGGGYTF. The chain carries TRBV29-1 and TRBJ1-2, with TRBD1 as a possible D gene (6 bases). CDR1 and CDR2 (germline): SQVTM, ANQGSEA. V was shortened by 4 bases and J by 8 bases, with 14 bases between the two germline ends. This CDR3 has 12 residues.

J is TRBJ2-7 and V is TRBV7-9; D gene uncertain. The CDR3 covers 12 residues. Looked up from germline, CDR1 is SEHNR and CDR2 is FQNEAQ (reference sequence). V lost 1 base and J lost 5, with 6 bases in between. The CDR3: CASSLDLNEQYF. The CDR3 bases are TGTGCCAGCAGCTTAGACCTCAACGAGCAGTACTTC.

In this sample, this clone turned up a few times. The chain is built from TRBV9 and TRBJ1-3; D not resolved. V was clipped by 3 bases and J by 0 bases, with 10 bases between them. CDR1 SGDLS and CDR2 YYNGEE come from the germline V gene. CDR3 size: 15 residues. The CDR3 spells CASSAGLTSGNTIYF. The DNA of the CDR3 is TGTGCCAGCAGCGCCGGACTTACCTCTGGAAACACCATATATTTT. The full variable domain, completed using reference TRBV9 and TRBJ1-3, is DSGVTQTPKHLITATGQRVTLRCSPRSGDLSVYWYQQSLDQGLQFLIQYYNGEERAKGNILERFSAQQFPDLHSELNLSSLELGDSALYFCASSAGLTSGNTIYFGEGSWLTVV.

The rearrangement uses TRBV19 and TRBJ1-6; 11 bases align to TRBD1. The CDR3 extends over 15 amino acids. Trimming took 5 bases from V and 8 from J; bases not matched to a gene: 5. Looked up from germline, CDR1 is LNHDA and CDR2 is SQIVND (reference sequence). CDR3 in amino acids: CASSFRTGGDSPLHF. For the CDR3, the DNA is TGTGCCAGTAGTTTTCGGACAGGGGGCGATTCACCCCTCCACTTT.

V usage is TRBV7-2 and J usage is TRBJ1-2; TRBD1 aligns across 7 bases. CDR3 length equals 15 residues. Germline CDR1 and CDR2: SGHTA and FQGNSA. Trimming removed 5 bases from V and 5 bases from J; junction bases left unmatched: 11. CDR3 nucleotides: TGTGCCAGCAGCCGGGACAGCTACAACCAGTATGGCTACACCTTC. Protein product: CASSRDSYNQYGYTF.

The V call is TRBV30, the J call TRBJ1-2; 8 positions match TRBD1. Germline CDR1 GTSNPN, CDR2 SVGIG (reference sequence). The CDR3 is 13 amino acids. J gave up 4 bases and V 1 base, and 2 bases lay outside the gene matches. In DNA, the CDR3 is TGTGCCTGGAGTGCGGGGACAGGCTATGGCTACACCTTC. Translated, it gives CAWSAGTGYGYTF.

The chain has TRBV6-5 and TRBJ1-6; no clear D gene. From germline, CDR1 is MNHEY and CDR2 SVGAGI. Trimming removed 5 bases from V and 9 bases from J, with 17 bases in between. CDR3 length: 15 amino acids. The CDR3 DNA follows: TGTGCCAGCAGTATAGGGAGGACCGGCGGTTCACCCCTCCACTTT. It specifies CASSIGRTGGSPLHF.

The V and J genes are TRBV19 and TRBJ2-1, with 9 positions matching TRBD2. The germline V gene has CDR1 LNHDA and CDR2 SQIVND (reference sequence). V was pared by 6 bases and J by 6 bases, with 6 bases of the junction left unmatched. The CDR3 is made up of 14 amino acids. The CDR3 sequence is CASRSRGGGNEQFF. In nucleotides, the CDR3 is TGTGCCAGTAGGTCTCGCGGGGGGGGCAATGAGCAGTTCTTC.

A single count supports this clone. The V gene is TRBV2, the J gene TRBJ1-1; D is possibly TRBD1 (5 bases). V was trimmed by 6 bases and J by 4 bases, leaving 18 bases between them. The CDR3 is made up of 15 amino acids. Germline loops: CDR1 SNHLY, CDR2 FYNNEI. The CDR3 bases are TGTGCCAGCAGGCCGGGACTGGGGGAGCGCACTGAAGCTTTCTTT. The encoded protein is CASRPGLGERTEAFF.